This T cell receptor (beta chain) was identified in a study of monozygotic twins with inflammatory bowel disease. The germline V gene encodes CDR1 DFQATT and CDR2 SNEGSKA (reference sequence). The CDR3 covers 12 residues. From the 5' RACE reads, TCRdb lists one entry per CDR3 protein and no DNA. Here the sample table reports about 380,000 distinct CDR3 sequences. Sequencing was performed on blood. The J gene is TRBJ1-2, the V gene TRBV20-1. This TCR was recovered from a human donor with ulcerative colitis or Crohn's disease, or a healthy co-twin of an affected twin (not recorded which). This CDR3 reads CSAETTNYGYTF.